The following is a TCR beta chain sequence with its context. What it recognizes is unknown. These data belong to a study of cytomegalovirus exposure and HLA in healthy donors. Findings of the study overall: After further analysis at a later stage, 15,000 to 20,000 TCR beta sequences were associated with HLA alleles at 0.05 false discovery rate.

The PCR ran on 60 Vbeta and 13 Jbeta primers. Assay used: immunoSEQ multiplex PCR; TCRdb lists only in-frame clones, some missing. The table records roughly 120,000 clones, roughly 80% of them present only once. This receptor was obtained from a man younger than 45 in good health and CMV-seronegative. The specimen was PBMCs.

DNA for the CDR3: TGCAGCGTTGGGGCGGTGGGGCTATATGGCTACACCTTC. This sequence encodes CSVGAVGLYGYTF. The chain has TRBV29-1 and TRBJ1-2; tentatively, D is TRBD1 (5 bases). The germline V and J ends were trimmed by 4 bases and 5 bases, with 14 bases remaining between them. Germline CDR1 is SQVTM and CDR2 is ANQGSEA. The CDR3 is 13 amino acids.